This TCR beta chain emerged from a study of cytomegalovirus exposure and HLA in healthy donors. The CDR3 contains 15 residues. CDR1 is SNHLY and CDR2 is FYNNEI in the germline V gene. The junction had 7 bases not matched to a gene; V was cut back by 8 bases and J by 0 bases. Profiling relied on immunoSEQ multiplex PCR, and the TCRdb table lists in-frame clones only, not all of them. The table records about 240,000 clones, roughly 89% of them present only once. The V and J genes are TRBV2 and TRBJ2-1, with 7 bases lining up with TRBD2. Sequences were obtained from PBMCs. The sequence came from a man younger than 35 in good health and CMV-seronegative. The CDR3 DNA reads TGTGCCAGCGTCTCTAGCGGAAGCTCCTACAATGAGCAGTTCTTC. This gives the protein CASVSSGSSYNEQFF.